Sequencing of this T cell receptor (beta chain) was carried out in a study of long-term antiretroviral therapy in people with HIV (dated by TCRdb to between 2021 and 2023). Concerning the study at large: The earliest samples were collected approximately a decade before the 2015 WHO recommendation for immediate ART, a period when ART was typically delayed until CD4 counts fell. A retrospective serial study tested whether ART initiation and durable HIV suppression were associated with changes in peripheral blood TRB repertoire composition and diversity. A total of around 190 cryopreserved PBMC samples came from 30 or so adults with confirmed HIV infection and were collected serially over a mean of approximately six years (range 1-12). Among the 30 to 35 participants with HIV, fewer than twelve were female. No cross-contamination during QIAcube processing was shown when test extractions of a monoclonal T-cell line were performed alongside about 30 polyclonal samples.

To be included, a participant needed at least one PBMC sample from before ART initiation plus at least two post-ART samples. All participants with HIV were treated in the United States of America. Cryopreserved samples of 1-10 million PBMC were thawed and washed before DNA extraction. At the time of the earliest PBMC sample for each participant with HIV, ages ranged from roughly 23 to 60 years. Each participant contributed PBMC samples from 1-4 timepoints before ART initiation and 2-8 timepoints after ART initiation, with a median of 7 samples. For every participant, serial HIV viral load, CD4+ T-cell count, ART history and demographic data were obtained. Genomic DNA was extracted from unsorted PBMC with a Qiagen kit on a QIAcube, with processing performed in batches of 12 samples. The immunoSEQ hsTCRB v3.0 assay was used at survey level resolution for TRB variable region sequencing. TRB sequencing targeted a depth of 40,000-50,000 T-cell genomes per sample. TRB libraries were pooled and sequenced on an Illumina MiSeq using a v3 150-cycle kit. The published analysis was carried out like this. Repertoire analysis was run in R within a reproducible Nextflow workflow that covered QC, data transformation and analysis. LymphoSeq2, an R package for AIRR-Seq data exploration, was used to implement custom analyses. Several samples yielding fewer than 5000 total TRB sequences were excluded, leaving around 190 analyzed HIV repertoires. Among the roughly 200 retained HIV repertoires, more than 55 were collected before ART initiation and 129 after ART initiation. Repertoires were downsampled to 5000 TRB nucleotide sequences, with summary statistics averaged over 100 downsampling iterations. The analysis kept only TRB sequences whose CDR3 regions were at least seven amino acids long. A Shannon entropy-derived clonality score and the Gini coefficient were used to measure diversity. In the repertoire networks, any two of the top 5000 CDR3 amino acid sequences were linked whenever the two sequences differed by an edit distance of one. GLIPH2 predicted antigen specificity groups and MHC restriction for TRB CDR3 amino acid sequences. To flag known CMV, EBV, HIV or tissue antigen associations, CDR3 amino acid sequences were matched against VDJdb and McPAS-TCR. Pre-ART, post-ART and control groups were compared with Wilcoxon signed-rank tests and Holm-Bonferroni correction. TCRdb re-hosts the immuneACCESS table, in-frame sequences only. Its copies lack some clones; in the studies checked, an unresolved V gene accounts for under half of them, and the cause for the rest is not known. Clone size and the V and J calls come from that table; the DNA yielded D and trimming. Here the sample has 42,000 or so clones; approximately 85% occur a single time. 4.5% to 7% of the sample is taken by the ten largest.

What the research found in general, with its limitations: Unsorted PBMC were profiled instead of sorted CD4+ and CD8+ T cells because pre-ART samples had limited cell numbers. The samples span the years 2004 to 2017, and the ART regimens used at that time may not be as effective as current regimens. ART initiation was associated with a significant increase in TRB diversity, but diversity stayed significantly below transplant donor controls even after long-term ART. At every time point, the repertoire was dominated by expanded TRB clones first identified before ART initiation, although this dominance fluctuated and, in many PLHIV, declined after ART. Because PBMC availability was limited, only the TCR beta chain was sequenced, with no alpha chain pairing. No data were available on ART adherence, viral resistance or therapy changes, limiting inferences about post-ART repertoire changes. HIV repertoires had narrower CDR3 length ranges than controls, and the network structure suggested an antigen-experienced repertoire that shifted only slightly toward naive after ART.

Notes on this clone: Its antigen remains undetermined. Base qualities are not provided; no much larger clone lies one nucleotide away.

CDR1 and CDR2, looked up from the germline V gene, are MNHEY and SVGAGI. V and J are trimmed by 0 bases and 2 bases, and the gene matches miss 4 bases of the junction. Counted from cysteine to phenylalanine, this CDR3 has 15 amino acids. The retained sequence is limited to the CDR3, 45 bases, with the frame set at the first base. The chain is assembled from TRBV6-5 and TRBJ2-7, with 7 middle bases fitting TRBD1. The receptor's source is a woman in her forties or fifties with HIV. Sequenced here: unsorted PBMCs, sampled 3.1 years after starting antiretroviral therapy. The sequenced DNA is TGTGCCAGCAGTTACTCTTGGGACAGACCCTACGAGCAGTACTTC. It translates to CASSYSWDRPYEQYF.